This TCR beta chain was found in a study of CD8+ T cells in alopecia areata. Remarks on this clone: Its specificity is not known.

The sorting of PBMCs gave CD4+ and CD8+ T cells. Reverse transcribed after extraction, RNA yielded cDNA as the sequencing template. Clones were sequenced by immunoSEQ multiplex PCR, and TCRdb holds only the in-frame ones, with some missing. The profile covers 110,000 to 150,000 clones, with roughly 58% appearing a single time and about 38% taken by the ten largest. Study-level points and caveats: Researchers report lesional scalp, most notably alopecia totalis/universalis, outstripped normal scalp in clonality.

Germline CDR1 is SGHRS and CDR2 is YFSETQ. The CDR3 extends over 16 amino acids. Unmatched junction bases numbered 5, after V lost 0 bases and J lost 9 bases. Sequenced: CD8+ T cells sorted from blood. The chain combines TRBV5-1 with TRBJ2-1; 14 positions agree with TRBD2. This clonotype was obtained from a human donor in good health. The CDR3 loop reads CASSLEGTSGRGEQFF. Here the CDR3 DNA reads TGCGCCAGCAGCTTGGAAGGGACTAGCGGGAGAGGTGAGCAGTTCTTC.